This TCR beta chain came from a study of T cell repertoires in cytomegalovirus infection. This clonotype was recorded a few times. Its antigen is unknown. TCRdb fed the reads into MiXCR, producing one record per CDR3 protein. This repertoire shows about 52,000 distinct CDR3 sequences, roughly a fifth found once; its top ten account for 55% to 65%. Per the germline V gene, CDR1 is SQVTM and CDR2 is ANQGSEA. Trimming shortened V by 6 bases and J by 3 bases, and 14 bases separated the two germline ends. The CDR3 covers 14 residues. Study observations and caveats: HLA-C-restricted CMV clonotypes gave the most frequent clonotype in two of eight donors.

The V gene is TRBV29-1, the J gene TRBJ2-2; the D gene could be TRBD1 or TRBD2 (6 bases each). This sequence originates from a human donor in good health (CMV status not recorded). Some clones in this sample may be carry-over from other donors' samples. The sequences come from CD8+ T cells from cultured PBMCs, collected from culture after CMV antigen stimulation. The CDR3 coding sequence is TGCAGCGTAGGGGGGCAGGAATACACCGGGGAGCTGTTTTTT. Its protein product is CSVGGQEYTGELFF.